The TCR beta chain under discussion was sequenced for a study of naive and memory T cell subsets. Cells stained for CD3, CD4, CD8, CD45RA, CD27 and viability were sorted into four CD45RA/CD27 subsets. Two oligonucleotides, mixed equimolar, formed the beta constant-region primer covering TRBC1 and TRBC2. TCRdb processed the UMI-ligation and nested PCR reads anew with MiXCR; each CDR3 protein has one entry. Of 77,000 or so distinct CDR3 sequences in the sample, about an eighth are singletons; the top ten hold about 0.9%. Study-level findings and limits: Clonotypes are single alpha or beta chains, not paired receptors. Expression changes during T cell differentiation may affect RNA-based TCR counts.

To note about this clonotype: Its antigen remains unknown. This may stem from a read error, because a much larger clone lies one nucleotide away.

Sequencing used central memory CD4+ T cells from blood. The receptor comes from a human donor in good health.

The CDR3 coding sequence is TGCAGTGCTAGACCAATGACAGGACAAGAGACCCAGTACTTC. Protein sequence: CSARPMTGQETQYF. The V call is TRBV20-1, the J call TRBJ2-5, with D possibly TRBD1 on 6 matching bases. V gave up 2 bases and J gave up 2 bases, with 12 bases separating them. The CDR3 is made up of 14 amino acids. Germline loops: CDR1 DFQATT, CDR2 SNEGSKA (reference sequence).